Each of the 29 T cell receptor beta chains below was sequenced from the same sample in a study of technical replicates of blood from a few donors. Produced via immunoSEQ multiplex PCR; TCRdb's table is partial and in-frame only. The sample contains fewer than 85,000 clones, 90% to 97% of which appear only once. The sample consisted of T cells isolated from PBMCs. These receptors originate from a human donor in good health.

V is TRBV7-9 and J is TRBJ2-7; TRBD1 aligns across 9 bases. Looked up from germline, CDR1 is SEHNR and CDR2 is FQNEAQ (reference sequence). Unmatched junction bases numbered 15, after V lost 4 bases and J lost 5 bases. CDR3 length equals 17 residues. The CDR3 loop reads CASSWFGPGQGFDEQYF. The CDR3 nucleotides are TGTGCCAGCAGCTGGTTTGGCCCGGGACAGGGCTTCGACGAGCAGTACTTC.

The chain recombines TRBV5-4 with TRBJ2-1; D is possibly TRBD2 (6 bases). Looked up from germline, CDR1 is SGHNT and CDR2 is YYREEE (reference sequence). V lost 2 bases and J lost 3, with 12 bases in between. This CDR3 has 15 residues. The CDR3 is CASSLTTGDYNEQFF. The CDR3 DNA is TGTGCCAGCAGCTTAACTACGGGGGACTACAATGAGCAGTTCTTC.

The V gene is TRBV9, the J gene TRBJ2-7, with D perhaps matching TRBD1 (5 bases). The V end lost 3 bases, the J end lost 3 bases, and 10 bases lay between the germline ends. CDR3 size: 13 residues. Per the germline V gene, CDR1 is SGDLS and CDR2 is YYNGEE. Here the CDR3 reads CASSGGPIYEQYF. The DNA for the CDR3 is TGTGCCAGCAGCGGGGGCCCCATCTACGAGCAGTACTTC.

The rearrangement joins TRBV9 to TRBJ1-1, with TRBD1 matching over 8 bases. Per germline, CDR1 SGDLS and CDR2 YYNGEE. V lost 0 bases and J lost 9; bases outside the gene matches: 10. This CDR3 has 15 amino acids. CDR3 residues: CASSVVGTGGPQAFF. The CDR3 nucleotides are TGTGCCAGCAGCGTAGTTGGCACAGGGGGTCCCCAAGCTTTCTTT.

The chain uses TRBV6-5 and TRBJ2-7; D remains ambiguous. Germline CDR1 reads MNHEY; CDR2 reads SVGAGI. V lost 6 bases and J 2 bases, leaving 11 bases between the germline ends. The CDR3 totals 13 residues. The chain's CDR3 is CASSRTVAYEQYF. The DNA of the CDR3 is TGTGCCAGCAGCCGAACAGTGGCCTACGAGCAGTACTTC.

This clone appeared a single time. This chain connects TRBV28 to TRBJ2-7; 8 nucleotides line up with TRBD1. Germline V gene data show CDR1 as MDHEN and CDR2 as SYDVKM. V was clipped by 6 bases and J by 2 bases; unmatched bases: 9. This CDR3 comprises 15 residues. CDR3 region: CASRAGQGITYEQYF. CDR3 DNA sequence: TGTGCCAGCAGGGCCGGACAGGGCATAACCTACGAGCAGTACTTC. Full variable domain (remainder filled in from reference TRBV28 and TRBJ2-7): DVKVTQSSRYLVKRTGEKVFLECVQDMDHENMFWYRQDPGLGLRLIYFSYDVKMKEKGDIPEGYSVSREKKERFSLILESASTNQTSMYLCASRAGQGITYEQYFGPGTRLTVT.

This sequence joins TRBV11-2 and TRBJ2-6, with 7 positions matching TRBD1. Germline V CDR1 and CDR2: SGHAT, FQNNGV. With V trimmed by 5 bases and J by 8 bases, 9 bases remained unmatched. The CDR3 is made up of 15 amino acids. Here the CDR3 DNA reads TGTGCCAGCAGCCAGGGACAGTTGGGGCCCAACGTCCTGACTTTC. Amino acids: CASSQGQLGPNVLTF.

The gene calls are TRBV28 and TRBJ1-2; 8 bases match TRBD1. The CDR3 is made up of 15 amino acids. Germline values: CDR1 MDHEN, CDR2 SYDVKM. Unmatched junction bases numbered 13, after V lost 5 bases and J lost 8 bases. CDR3 bases: TGTGCCAGCAGTCCCTTAACGGACAGGGTAAGGGGCTACACCTTC. Translation gives CASSPLTDRVRGYTF.

The genes are TRBV19 and TRBJ2-4, with 8 bases identical to TRBD2. The ends lost 7 bases at V and 9 bases at J; junction bases unmatched: 11. The CDR3 length is 14 residues. Per the germline V gene, CDR1 is LNHDA and CDR2 is SQIVND (reference sequence). The CDR3 is CASTNGRANIIQYF. CDR3 nucleotide sequence: TGTGCCAGTACGAACGGGAGGGCAAATATCATTCAGTACTTC.

This clone was observed once. The chain joins TRBV9 to TRBJ1-1, with D possibly TRBD1 on 6 matching bases. V gave up 5 bases and J gave up 2 bases, with 16 bases separating them. CDR3 length: 15 residues. Germline lookup yields CDR1 SGDLS and CDR2 YYNGEE. Here the CDR3 DNA reads TGTGCCAGCAGTGACGGCTCGACAGGAAACACTGAAGCTTTCTTT. Its translation is CASSDGSTGNTEAFF.

The J gene is TRBJ2-7, the V gene TRBV19, with TRBD2 matching over 7 bases. Germline V gene sequence: CDR1 LNHDA, CDR2 SQIVND (reference sequence). V was pared by 5 bases and J by 6 bases, with 13 bases of the junction left unmatched. The CDR3 is 15 residues long. In DNA form, the CDR3 reads TGTGCCAGTAGTTGGACTAGTGGTCGTAGGGGCGAGCAGTACTTC. Its protein product is CASSWTSGRRGEQYF.

The V call is TRBV28, the J call TRBJ1-2, with 8 bases lining up with TRBD1. Germline V gene lookup returns CDR1 MDHEN and CDR2 SYDVKM. V was pared by 4 bases and J by 6 bases, with 16 bases of the junction left unmatched. This CDR3 has 17 residues. In DNA form, the CDR3 reads TGTGCCAGCAGTTCCCGACTACTCGACAGGGGCGTTAATGGCTACACCTTC. The encoded protein is CASSSRLLDRGVNGYTF.

This clone was seen once. The chain carries TRBV12-2 and TRBJ2-1; TRBD1, as called in the table, went unchecked against the DNA. TRBV12-2 is given as a pseudogene. The CDR3 covers 15 residues. The CDR3 DNA follows: TGTGCAAGTCGCTTAGCGGACAGGGTATACAATGAGCAGTTCTTC. Amino acid sequence: CASRLADRVYNEQFF.

The chain uses TRBV9 and TRBJ2-1, with D possibly TRBD2 on 6 matching bases. Trimming took off 3 bases at V and 5 bases at J, with 18 bases between the two ends. The CDR3 sequence is 16 residues long. In germline, CDR1 is SGDLS, CDR2 YYNGEE. The CDR3: CASSASLATVDNEQFF. The CDR3 DNA reads as TGTGCCAGCAGCGCCTCTCTAGCGACCGTTGACAATGAGCAGTTCTTC. The full variable domain, its missing parts supplied by reference TRBV9 and TRBJ2-1, is DSGVTQTPKHLITATGQRVTLRCSPRSGDLSVYWYQQSLDQGLQFLIQYYNGEERAKGNILERFSAQQFPDLHSELNLSSLELGDSALYFCASSASLATVDNEQFFGPGTRLTVL.

This clone was recorded only once. The chain recombines TRBV19 with TRBJ2-1; TRBD1 is a possible D gene (6 bases). The V and J ends lost 3 bases and 3 bases respectively, with 9 bases between them. The CDR3 totals 14 residues. Looked up from germline, CDR1 is LNHDA and CDR2 is SQIVND (reference sequence). CDR3: CASSIRGIYNEQFF. CDR3 DNA sequence: TGTGCCAGTAGTATCAGGGGAATCTACAATGAGCAGTTCTTC.

The sample holds a few counts of this clone. CDR3 sequence reads: CASSFEGATSGDYEQYF. In DNA form, the CDR3 reads TGTGCCAGCAGCTTCGAGGGGGCTACTAGCGGGGATTACGAGCAGTACTTC. The chain employs TRBV5-4 and TRBJ2-7; 10 nucleotides align to TRBD2. Germline assignment: CDR1 SGHNT and CDR2 YYREEE (reference sequence). The ends lost 2 bases at V and 4 bases at J; junction bases unmatched: 12. This CDR3 region has 17 residues. Looking up the rest from reference TRBV5-4 and TRBJ2-7 gives the full variable domain: ETGVTQSPTHLIKTRGQQVTLRCSSQSGHNTVSWYQQALGQGPQFIFQYYREEENGRGNFPPRFSGLQFPNYSSELNVNALELDDSALYLCASSFEGATSGDYEQYFGPGTRLTVT.

This chain joins TRBV6-6 and TRBJ1-1; a weak D match, TRBD1 (5 bases). V was shortened by 8 bases and J by 2 bases, with 21 bases between the two germline ends. CDR1 and CDR2 from the germline V gene are MNHNY and SVGAGI (reference sequence). The CDR3 length is 16 residues. This CDR3 reads CASSRLNFRVNTEAFF. CDR3 nucleotides: TGTGCCAGCTCTCGATTGAACTTCAGGGTCAACACTGAAGCTTTCTTT.

The rearrangement joins TRBV29-1 to TRBJ2-7; D perhaps matches TRBD1 (5 bases). The CDR3 has 12 residues. The V gene's germline CDR1 is SQVTM and CDR2 ANQGSEA. The germline V and J ends were trimmed by 3 bases and 3 bases, with 9 bases remaining between them. The CDR3 region has the DNA TGCAGCGTTGAGGAGCAGGGCTACGAGCAGTACTTC. This codes for CSVEEQGYEQYF.

This chain connects TRBV4-1 to TRBJ1-2; no clear D. The CDR3 has 12 residues. The V and J ends lost 4 bases and 8 bases respectively, with 11 bases between them. Germline CDR1 is MGHRA and CDR2 is YSYEKL. The DNA of the CDR3 is TGCGCCAGCAGCCGCGCGGGGAGCGGCTACACCTTC. Protein sequence: CASSRAGSGYTF.

The chain couples TRBV27 to TRBJ2-7; tentatively, D is TRBD1 (5 bases). Trimming took off 3 bases at V and 6 bases at J, with 12 bases between the two ends. The CDR3 length is 13 residues. Germline V lookup: CDR1 MNHEY, CDR2 SMNVEV (reference sequence). CDR3 protein: CASSFYQGREQYF. CDR3 nucleotides: TGTGCCAGCAGTTTTTATCAGGGTCGCGAGCAGTACTTC.

V and J are TRBV9 and TRBJ2-1; 10 nucleotides line up with TRBD2. Per germline, CDR1 SGDLS and CDR2 YYNGEE. There are 13 residues in the CDR3. Unmatched junction bases numbered 6, after V lost 2 bases and J lost 13 bases. The CDR3 sequence: CASSVDPSGSQFF. CDR3 bases: TGTGCCAGCAGCGTCGATCCTAGCGGGAGCCAGTTCTTC.

The CDR3: CASSLDGGGGYGYTF. CDR3 bases: TGCGCCAGCAGCTTGGATGGGGGAGGCGGCTATGGCTACACCTTC. The rearrangement joins TRBV5-1 to TRBJ1-2; possible D gene TRBD1, 5 bases. The germline V and J ends were trimmed by 0 bases and 4 bases, with 13 bases remaining between them. The CDR3 has 15 residues. Germline V CDR1 and CDR2: SGHRS, YFSETQ. Drawing the rest from reference TRBV5-1 and TRBJ1-2, the complete variable domain is KAGVTQTPRYLIKTRGQQVTLSCSPISGHRSVSWYQQTPGQGLQFLFEYFSETQRNKGNFPGRFSGRQFSNSRSEMNVSTLELGDSALYLCASSLDGGGGYGYTFGSGTRLTVV.

The V and J genes are TRBV6-6 and TRBJ1-1; 7 bases are shared with TRBD1. This CDR3 region has 15 residues. Germline V gene sequence: CDR1 MNHNY, CDR2 SVGAGI (reference sequence). With V trimmed by 5 bases and J by 3 bases, 9 bases remained unmatched. CDR3 residues: CASSLRQGGHTEAFF. DNA for the CDR3: TGTGCCAGCAGTCTAAGGCAGGGGGGTCACACTGAAGCTTTCTTT.

CDR3 region: CASSLSGTQYF. The CDR3, as DNA: TGTGCCAGCAGTCTAAGTGGGACCCAGTACTTC. The rearrangement uses TRBV27 and TRBJ2-5; D is undetermined. Trimming stripped 5 bases from V and 7 bases from J, with 8 bases between. Germline V gene sequence: CDR1 MNHEY, CDR2 SMNVEV (reference sequence). The CDR3 loop spans 11 amino acids.

The chain has TRBV11-3 and TRBJ2-1, with D possibly being TRBD2 (6 bases). Between the trimmed V and J ends, which lost 5 bases and 10 bases, there was a span of 9 bases. CDR3 length equals 11 residues. Germline CDR1 SGHNT, CDR2 YENEEA. CDR3 nucleotide sequence: TGTGCCAGCAGCCTCGGAGGGGAGCAGTTCTTC. This codes for CASSLGGEQFF.

The genes are TRBV5-1 and TRBJ2-7, with TRBD1 matching over 10 bases. The germline CDR1 and CDR2 sequences are SGHRS and YFSETQ. V lost 4 bases and J lost 5; bases outside the gene matches: 6. This CDR3 is 14 amino acids long. The CDR3 is CASSRSGTGDEQYF. CDR3 DNA sequence: TGCGCCAGCAGCAGATCCGGGACAGGGGACGAGCAGTACTTC.

The chain has TRBV6-5 and TRBJ2-7; a possible D gene is TRBD2 (6 bases). This CDR3 comprises 13 residues. V was trimmed by 1 base and J by 5 bases, leaving 9 bases between them. Germline V lookup: CDR1 MNHEY, CDR2 SVGAGI. The CDR3 nucleotides are TGTGCCAGCAGTTACTTGGGACTCGACGAGCAGTACTTC. This encodes CASSYLGLDEQYF.

The chain is built from TRBV10-2 and TRBJ2-7, with 7 positions matching TRBD2. The CDR3 runs to 14 residues. J lost 5 bases, V lost 6 bases, and 10 bases had no gene match. Germline CDR1 WSHSY, CDR2 SAAADI. CDR3 amino acids: CASRGVGSGDEQYF. Here the CDR3 DNA reads TGCGCCAGCAGGGGGGTAGGGAGCGGGGACGAGCAGTACTTC.

This rearrangement joins TRBV29-1 to TRBJ2-7; 7 nucleotides match TRBD1. This CDR3 has 14 amino acids. Germline CDR1 and CDR2: SQVTM and ANQGSEA. V was pared by 6 bases and J by 0 bases, with 8 bases of the junction left unmatched. The CDR3 nucleotides read TGCAGCGTCGCAGGCTACAGGGGCTCCTACGAGCAGTACTTC. Encoded protein: CSVAGYRGSYEQYF.